Following are 22 T cell receptor beta chains from one sample sequenced in a study of cytomegalovirus exposure and HLA in healthy donors. PCR primers comprised 60 Vbeta and 13 Jbeta primers. The protocol was immunoSEQ multiplex PCR, while the TCRdb copy is restricted to in-frame clones and leaves out a portion. The sample comprises hundreds of thousands of clones, about 80% of which are singletons, and about a sixth rests with the top ten. The source material was PBMCs. The receptors stem from a man aged 40-50 years in good health and CMV-seronegative.

V usage is TRBV9 and J usage is TRBJ2-3, with 8 bases fitting TRBD2. CDR3 length: 17 residues. V lost 0 bases to trimming and J lost 2 bases; unmatched junction nucleotides: 8. Germline V gene data show CDR1 as SGDLS and CDR2 as YYNGEE. The CDR3 sequence: CASSVAERGPLTDTQYF. The CDR3 DNA sequence: TGTGCCAGCAGCGTAGCGGAGCGGGGGCCCCTCACAGATACGCAGTATTTT.

The rearrangement joins TRBV20-1 to TRBJ2-1; D is undetermined. CDR3 length: 11 amino acids. Trimming cost V 3 bases and J 5 bases, with 5 bases left between them. The V gene's germline CDR1 is DFQATT and CDR2 SNEGSKA (reference sequence). Here the CDR3 reads CSARADNEQFF. The CDR3 DNA sequence: TGCAGTGCTAGGGCTGACAATGAGCAGTTCTTC.

This clone was seen once. This rearrangement joins TRBV9 to TRBJ2-2, with D perhaps TRBD1 (6 bases). The CDR3 covers 18 residues. Germline CDR1 is SGDLS and CDR2 is YYNGEE. V lost 0 bases and J lost 7, with 22 bases in between. The CDR3 DNA is TGTGCCAGCAGCGTAGATCATGGCGGGCAGGGGTATCACGGGGAGCTGTTTTTT. This gives the protein CASSVDHGGQGYHGELFF.

This sequence joins TRBV28 and TRBJ1-4; TRBD1 matches at 8 bases. Germline V gene sequence: CDR1 MDHEN, CDR2 SYDVKM. The CDR3 is 15 residues long. The V segment lost 2 bases and the J segment 6 bases; nucleotides outside the gene matches: 5. In DNA, the CDR3 is TGTGCCAGCAGTTTAAACCAGGGGGCTCATGAAAAACTGTTTTTT. It translates to CASSLNQGAHEKLFF.

CDR3 amino acids: CASSLTGNTEAFF. The CDR3 region has the DNA TGTGCCAGTAGCCTGACAGGTAACACTGAAGCTTTCTTT. The chain combines TRBV19 with TRBJ1-1; TRBD1 might be the D (6 bases). The V end was cut by 6 bases, the J end by 2 bases, with 10 bases between. The CDR3 spans 13 residues. Germline CDR1 and CDR2: LNHDA and SQIVND (reference sequence).

The rearrangement uses TRBV28 and TRBJ1-5; possible D gene TRBD1, 6 bases. CDR1 is MDHEN, CDR2 SYDVKM, per germline. The CDR3 contains 14 residues. V was shortened by 3 bases and J by 7 bases, with 13 bases between the two germline ends. CDR3 amino acids: CASSLVGGGQPQHF. The CDR3 nucleotides are TGTGCCAGCAGTTTGGTAGGGGGGGGGCAGCCCCAGCATTTT.

The rearrangement uses TRBV2 and TRBJ2-7; TRBD2 aligns across 10 bases. This CDR3 region has 14 residues. Looked up from germline, CDR1 is SNHLY and CDR2 is FYNNEI. J lost 2 bases, V lost 6 bases, and 4 bases had no gene match. The CDR3 here is CASRGTSAPYEQYF. Written as DNA, the CDR3 is TGTGCCAGCAGGGGGACTAGCGCTCCCTACGAGCAGTACTTC.

This clone occurred once. V gene TRBV29-1 combines with J gene TRBJ1-1, with 12 positions matching TRBD1. The CDR3 length is 16 residues. Germline assignment: CDR1 SQVTM and CDR2 ANQGSEA. V was clipped by 7 bases and J by 0 bases; unmatched bases: 9. The CDR3 region is CSAGGTGGFLNTEAFF. The CDR3 DNA sequence: TGCAGCGCTGGAGGGACAGGGGGCTTTTTGAACACTGAAGCTTTCTTT.

The chain is built from TRBV6-5 and TRBJ2-7; TRBD2 agrees at 7 bases. CDR3 length: 16 residues. With V trimmed by 2 bases and J by 0 bases, 7 bases remained unmatched. Germline values: CDR1 MNHEY, CDR2 SVGAGI. In nucleotides, the CDR3 is TGTGCCAGCAGTTACGGGGGAGCGGGGAGCTCCTACGAGCAGTACTTC. Protein sequence: CASSYGGAGSSYEQYF.

V and J are TRBV13 and TRBJ1-1; 10 bases agree with TRBD1. V was clipped by 0 bases and J by 4 bases; unmatched bases: 5. The CDR3 covers 16 residues. Per germline, CDR1 PRHDT and CDR2 FYEKMQ (reference sequence). The CDR3 loop reads CASSLGGDRGGTEAFF. The CDR3 DNA sequence: TGTGCCAGCAGCTTAGGGGGGGACAGGGGAGGCACTGAAGCTTTCTTT.

The chain recombines TRBV19 with TRBJ2-3; no firm D call. CDR1 is LNHDA, CDR2 SQIVND, per germline (reference sequence). The CDR3 runs 12 residues. With 4 bases removed from V and 6 bases from J, the gap between germline ends came to 8 bases. The CDR3 is CASSKKTDTQYF. The CDR3 DNA sequence: TGTGCCAGTAGTAAGAAGACTGATACGCAGTATTTT. Filled out from reference TRBV19 and TRBJ2-3, the complete variable domain reads DGGITQSPKYLFRKEGQNVTLSCEQNLNHDAMYWYRQDPGQGLRLIYYSQIVNDFQKGDIAEGYSVSREKKESFPLTVTSAQKNPTAFYLCASSKKTDTQYFGPGTRLTVL.

The rearrangement uses TRBV28 and TRBJ2-1; 9 bases match TRBD2. The CDR3 totals 16 residues. The germline V gene has CDR1 MDHEN and CDR2 SYDVKM. Trimming took 6 bases from V and 6 from J; bases not matched to a gene: 12. CDR3 nucleotides: TGTGCCAGCAGCAAGATCGGCGGGAGGGCCCTCAATGAGCAGTTCTTC. Translated, it gives CASSKIGGRALNEQFF.

CDR3 protein: CAILRGSTQYF. The CDR3 DNA follows: TGTGCCATTTTACGGGGGAGTACGCAGTATTTT. The chain has TRBV28 and TRBJ2-3, with D perhaps matching TRBD2 (6 bases). This CDR3 region has 11 residues. Trimming shortened V by 10 bases and J by 8 bases, and 13 bases separated the two germline ends. The germline gives CDR1 MDHEN, CDR2 SYDVKM.

This clone was found a few times. The chain combines TRBV10-3 with TRBJ2-7, with 11 bases fitting TRBD2. V shed 3 bases and J 4 bases; nucleotides not matched to a gene: 5. The length of the CDR3 is 15 residues. Germline-derived CDR1 and CDR2 are ENHRY and SYGVKD. The CDR3 protein is CAISERTSGLYEQYF. Here the CDR3 DNA reads TGTGCCATCAGTGAACGGACTAGCGGGTTGTACGAGCAGTACTTC.

This rearrangement joins TRBV18 to TRBJ2-2; 8 positions agree with TRBD1. V shed 3 bases, J shed 1 base, and the junction held 4 bases outside the gene matches. The CDR3 has 16 residues. Germline V gene data show CDR1 as KGHSH and CDR2 as LQKENI. The CDR3 loop reads CASSPYRGMNTGELFF. The CDR3 coding sequence is TGTGCCAGCTCACCGTACAGGGGGATGAACACCGGGGAGCTGTTTTTT.

This clone appeared a few times. The J gene is TRBJ1-1, the V gene TRBV6-5; TRBD1 agrees at 9 bases. In germline, CDR1 is MNHEY, CDR2 SVGAGI. Germline trimming cut 5 bases from V and 7 bases from J; bases unmatched to any gene: 11. The CDR3 runs 15 residues. The CDR3 nucleotides are TGTGCCAGCAGTCTAACAGGGGGCGCGTCGATTGAAGCTTTCTTT. Encoded protein: CASSLTGGASIEAFF.

V gene TRBV15 combines with J gene TRBJ1-5; 8 nucleotides align to TRBD1. This CDR3 is built from 20 residues. CDR1 LNHNV and CDR2 YYDKDF come from the germline V gene (reference sequence). V was clipped by 0 bases and J by 2 bases; unmatched bases: 15. The CDR3 here is CATSRDGRDRGFERNQPQHF. The CDR3 nucleotides read TGTGCCACCAGCAGAGATGGGCGAGACAGGGGTTTTGAGCGCAATCAGCCCCAGCATTTT.

The chain uses TRBV10-2 and TRBJ2-6, with D tentatively TRBD2 (6 bases). CDR1 WSHSY and CDR2 SAAADI come from the germline V gene. This CDR3 comprises 20 residues. V was cut by 0 bases and J by 0 bases, with 18 bases left in between. This CDR3 reads CASSESAPSEVTSGANVLTF. Written as DNA, the CDR3 is TGCGCCAGCAGTGAGTCGGCCCCTAGCGAAGTCACCTCTGGGGCCAACGTCCTGACTTTC.

The chain joins TRBV11-2 to TRBJ1-1, with D tentatively TRBD1 (6 bases). Deletions cut 3 bases from V and 5 bases from J, with 16 bases between. The CDR3 consists of 15 residues. CDR1 SGHAT and CDR2 FQNNGV come from the germline V gene. The CDR3 protein is CASSFSKGVETEAFF. CDR3 sequence (DNA): TGTGCCAGCAGCTTTTCTAAGGGGGTGGAGACTGAAGCTTTCTTT.

DNA for the CDR3: TGCGCCAGCAGTGAGTCAGGGGTACCAGATACGCAGTATTTT. Amino acids: CASSESGVPDTQYF. The rearrangement uses TRBV10-2 and TRBJ2-3; TRBD1 might be the D (5 bases). CDR3 length: 14 residues. Germline loops: CDR1 WSHSY, CDR2 SAAADI. V shed 0 bases and J shed 4 bases, with 8 bases lying between them.

The chain is built from TRBV19 and TRBJ1-2, with D uncertain. Germline CDR1 and CDR2: LNHDA and SQIVND (reference sequence). Trimming stripped 1 base from V and 2 bases from J, with 5 bases between. The CDR3 runs 13 residues. CDR3 DNA sequence: TGTGCCAGTAGTATAGCTCCCAACTATGGCTACACCTTC. It specifies CASSIAPNYGYTF.

This chain joins TRBV6-1 and TRBJ1-2; no clear D gene. The CDR3 has 13 residues. Germline assignment: CDR1 MNHNS and CDR2 SASEGT. Trimming stripped 8 bases from V and 1 base from J, with 11 bases between. This CDR3 is CASYPGGNYGYTF. DNA for the CDR3: TGTGCCAGCTACCCGGGAGGTAACTATGGCTACACCTTC.